These 21 T cell receptor beta chains were all obtained from the same sample, sequenced in a study of blood T cell repertoires in COVID-19. Generated by immunoSEQ multiplex PCR, the TCRdb table keeps only in-frame clones and is missing some. The sample includes over 250,000 clones, more than 85% of them seen just once. Sequenced sample: peripheral blood. The receptors shown here come from a person aged 18 to 35 with COVID-19, enrolled during active disease.

The V and J genes are TRBV18 and TRBJ2-7; TRBD1 matches at 9 bases. Germline CDR1 and CDR2: KGHSH and LQKENI. V shed 2 bases and J 5 bases; nucleotides not matched to a gene: 16. The CDR3 runs to 18 residues. CDR3 nucleotide sequence: TGTGCCAGCTCACCAATGGCAGGGACAGGGAAACGCTTCCACGAGCAGTACTTC. It codes for CASSPMAGTGKRFHEQYF.

V is TRBV29-1 and J is TRBJ2-5; 9 nucleotides match TRBD2. The junction had 5 bases not matched to a gene; V was cut back by 5 bases and J by 4 bases. Germline lookup yields CDR1 SQVTM and CDR2 ANQGSEA. The CDR3 totals 13 residues. The CDR3 bases are TGCAGCGTTCCGGGACTAGCTGGAGAGACCCAGTACTTC. Translated, it gives CSVPGLAGETQYF.

The chain employs TRBV10-3 and TRBJ1-5; 7 bases align to TRBD1. Germline V CDR1 and CDR2: ENHRY, SYGVKD. CDR3 size: 13 residues. V lost 6 bases, J lost 8 bases, and 7 bases stayed unmatched. CDR3 nucleotides: TGTGCCATCAGGGGCAGGGGGACGGAGCCCCAGCATTTT. This translates into CAIRGRGTEPQHF.

CDR3 loop: CASSQELTLSGNTIYF. The CDR3 DNA reads TGCGCCAGCAGCCAAGAATTGACTCTATCTGGAAACACCATATATTTT. The chain employs TRBV4-1 and TRBJ1-3; D uncertain. CDR1 is MGHRA and CDR2 is YSYEKL in the germline V gene. This CDR3 is 16 amino acids long. Trimming took 0 bases from V and 1 from J, leaving 10 bases between them.

This chain joins TRBV7-6 and TRBJ1-6, with D unclear. CDR1 SGHVS and CDR2 FNYEAQ come from the germline V gene. The V end lost 0 bases, the J end lost 9 bases, and 12 bases lay between the germline ends. This CDR3 is 15 amino acids long. The CDR3 reads CASSLATGEGSPLHF. The CDR3 nucleotides are TGTGCCAGCAGCTTAGCTACGGGAGAGGGTTCACCCCTCCACTTT. The full variable domain, completed using reference TRBV7-6 and TRBJ1-6, is GAGVSQSPRYKVTKRGQDVALRCDPISGHVSLYWYRQALGQGPEFLTYFNYEAQQDKSGLPNDRFSAERPEGSISTLTIQRTEQRDSAMYRCASSLATGEGSPLHFGNGTRLTVT.

V gene TRBV15 combines with J gene TRBJ2-5; D is ambiguous. The CDR3 has 12 residues. V lost 1 base to trimming and J lost 6 bases, with 6 bases between them. CDR1 and CDR2 (germline): LNHNV, YYDKDF (reference sequence). The CDR3 is CATSRGTKTQYF. The CDR3 region has the DNA TGTGCCACCAGCAGAGGTACAAAGACCCAGTACTTC.

The V gene is TRBV7-2, the J gene TRBJ1-1, with 9 nucleotides matching TRBD1. From germline, CDR1 is SGHTA and CDR2 FQGNSA. With V trimmed by 5 bases and J by 11 bases, 9 bases remained unmatched. This CDR3 has 13 residues. CDR3 nucleotide sequence: TGTGCCAGCAGCCCCTCCCCACAGGGGGCGGCTTTCTTT. This encodes CASSPSPQGAAFF.

This chain uses TRBV28 with TRBJ1-2; D is possibly TRBD1 (6 bases). The CDR3 spans 15 residues. V lost 3 bases, J lost 2 bases, and 13 bases lay in between. Germline values: CDR1 MDHEN, CDR2 SYDVKM. The CDR3 nucleotides are TGTGCCAGCAGTTTGCCTACTACAGGGAACTATGGCTACACCTTC. Its protein product is CASSLPTTGNYGYTF.

The count of this clone is one. This chain joins TRBV4-2 and TRBJ1-5, with a weak D call TRBD1 (5 bases). Trimming took 0 bases from V and 5 from J, leaving 11 bases between them. Germline V lookup: CDR1 LGHNA, CDR2 YNFKEQ. The CDR3 is 15 amino acids. The CDR3 DNA reads as TGTGCCAGCAGCCAAGATAAAACAGGTTATCAGCCCCAGCATTTT. Protein: CASSQDKTGYQPQHF.

This chain uses TRBV27 with TRBJ2-1; 9 bases match TRBD2. The V gene's germline CDR1 is MNHEY and CDR2 SMNVEV (reference sequence). The CDR3 contains 13 residues. The V gene end was trimmed by 9 bases and the J gene end by 4 bases; junction bases not matched to a gene: 4. The CDR3 sequence is CASTTSGYNEQFF. The DNA of the CDR3 is TGTGCCAGTACCACTAGCGGGTACAATGAGCAGTTCTTC.

This sequence joins TRBV19 and TRBJ2-7; D ambiguous. The CDR3 is 12 residues long. Trimming removed 3 bases at V and 6 bases at J, with 9 bases between. Germline V gene lookup returns CDR1 LNHDA and CDR2 SQIVND (reference sequence). The CDR3 loop reads CASSISGFEQYF. The DNA for the CDR3 is TGTGCCAGTAGTATTTCAGGATTCGAGCAGTACTTC. Full variable domain (rest looked up from reference TRBV19 and TRBJ2-7): DGGITQSPKYLFRKEGQNVTLSCEQNLNHDAMYWYRQDPGQGLRLIYYSQIVNDFQKGDIAEGYSVSREKKESFPLTVTSAQKNPTAFYLCASSISGFEQYFGPGTRLTVT.

The chain employs TRBV19 and TRBJ2-3, with 12 bases aligning to TRBD2. V lost 5 bases, J lost 1 base, and 4 bases stayed unmatched. CDR3 size: 16 residues. CDR1 and CDR2 from the germline V gene are LNHDA and SQIVND (reference sequence). The CDR3 spells CASSPRLAGGTDTQYF. Here the CDR3 DNA reads TGTGCCAGTAGTCCGCGACTAGCGGGAGGCACAGATACGCAGTATTTT.

The chain combines TRBV2 with TRBJ1-6, with D uncertain. V dropped 1 base and J dropped 7 bases, with 11 bases sitting between them. CDR1 SNHLY and CDR2 FYNNEI come from the germline V gene. The CDR3 length is 15 residues. The CDR3 loop is CASSEGQISNSPLHF. The DNA for the CDR3 is TGTGCCAGCAGTGAAGGCCAGATTTCAAATTCACCCCTCCACTTT.

The chain is built from TRBV28 and TRBJ2-7; TRBD1 aligns across 7 bases. Germline CDR1 MDHEN, CDR2 SYDVKM. This CDR3 spans 15 amino acids. J lost 3 bases, V lost 4 bases, and 9 bases had no gene match. The CDR3, as DNA: TGTGCCAGCAGTTATTCTCCGGGACAGAGCTACGAGCAGTACTTC. It yields the protein CASSYSPGQSYEQYF.

The genes are TRBV19 and TRBJ2-5, with D perhaps TRBD1 (6 bases). V shed 4 bases and J shed 2 bases, with 8 bases lying between them. CDR3 length: 13 residues. CDR1 is LNHDA, CDR2 SQIVND, per germline (reference sequence). CDR3 nucleotide sequence: TGTGCCAGTAGTACCGGGACACAAGAGACCCAGTACTTC. It encodes CASSTGTQETQYF.

The chain is built from TRBV4-1 and TRBJ2-5; 7 nucleotides agree with TRBD2. V lost 3 bases and J lost 2; bases outside the gene matches: 6. The germline V gene encodes CDR1 MGHRA and CDR2 YSYEKL. This CDR3 comprises 15 residues. The CDR3 loop reads CASSHPPSGQETQYF. The CDR3 DNA sequence: TGCGCCAGCAGCCACCCCCCTAGCGGTCAAGAGACCCAGTACTTC.

The chain joins TRBV7-8 to TRBJ2-1; the match to TRBD2 covers 7 bases. V lost 0 bases, J lost 8 bases, and 7 bases stayed unmatched. Germline V lookup: CDR1 SGHVS, CDR2 FQNEAQ. The CDR3 has 15 residues. The CDR3 nucleotides are TGTGCCAGCAGCTTAGCGGGACTACCTTCCGATGAGCAGTTCTTC. Residues: CASSLAGLPSDEQFF.

J is TRBJ2-1 and V is TRBV4-2; D may be TRBD2 (6 bases). The CDR3 covers 16 residues. Germline-derived CDR1 and CDR2 are LGHNA and YNFKEQ. V was cut by 0 bases and J by 4 bases, with 13 bases left in between. The CDR3 sequence: CASSQEGREGYNEQFF. In DNA form, the CDR3 reads TGTGCCAGCAGCCAAGAGGGGCGGGAAGGTTACAATGAGCAGTTCTTC.

The chain links TRBV2 to TRBJ2-1; 7 nucleotides agree with TRBD2. The germline CDR1 and CDR2 sequences are SNHLY and FYNNEI. The CDR3 consists of 17 residues. V trimming: 3 bases; J trimming: 8 bases; junction bases outside the gene matches: 16. The CDR3 bases are TGTGCCAGCAGTGACCTATGGGGGGGTCGCGTACACGATGAGCAGTTCTTC. Protein: CASSDLWGGRVHDEQFF.

The gene calls are TRBV18 and TRBJ1-5; tentative D call: TRBD1 (5 bases). Germline lookup yields CDR1 KGHSH and CDR2 LQKENI. Trimming removed 3 bases at V and 6 bases at J, with 9 bases between. The CDR3 runs to 13 residues. CDR3 loop: CASSPGGAQPQHF. In DNA form, the CDR3 reads TGTGCCAGCTCACCCGGGGGTGCTCAGCCCCAGCATTTT.

The CDR3: CASSLEGRAPGNEQFF. As DNA, the CDR3 is TGCGCCAGCAGCTTGGAAGGGAGGGCCCCGGGGAATGAGCAGTTCTTC. J is TRBJ2-1 and V is TRBV5-1, with 7 bases lining up with TRBD2. This CDR3 contains 16 residues. Germline V gives CDR1 SGHRS, CDR2 YFSETQ. Trimming removed 0 bases from V and 7 bases from J; junction bases left unmatched: 10. The whole variable domain, remainder taken from reference TRBV5-1 and TRBJ2-1, is KAGVTQTPRYLIKTRGQQVTLSCSPISGHRSVSWYQQTPGQGLQFLFEYFSETQRNKGNFPGRFSGRQFSNSRSEMNVSTLELGDSALYLCASSLEGRAPGNEQFFGPGTRLTVL.